Detailed here is one TCR beta chain. J gave up 5 bases and V 1 base, and 8 bases lay outside the gene matches. The CDR3 spans 16 residues. CDR1 is SGHTA, CDR2 FQGNSA, per germline. Then a second PCR, running about 6 to 11 cycles, was carried out with a sample-barcoded 5' primer and a J-beta primer mix. TCRdb used MiXCR to reprocess the 5' RACE reads, holding one entry per CDR3 protein. The data contain about 810,000 distinct CDR3 sequences, 35% to 40% of them singletons. This specimen belongs to a study of blood T cells in healthy people across ages. Every donor provided roughly 10 milliliters of peripheral blood.

This chain connects TRBV7-2 to TRBJ2-5, with 9 bases matching TRBD1. This clonotype originated in a man younger than 30 in good health. What was sequenced was blood. CDR3 bases: TGTGCCAGCAGCTTAGGGGACAGGGCCTTTGGTGAGACCCAGTACTTC. It is translated as CASSLGDRAFGETQYF.